A single sample gave rise to the 3 T cell receptor beta chains below, sequenced in a study of CD4 T cells in relation to SARS-CoV-2 and coronaviruses. Profiling relied on immunoSEQ multiplex PCR, and the TCRdb table lists in-frame clones only, not all of them. The data hold 18,000 or so clones, with about 72% observed a single time. Antigens of these TCRs are unknown. Unexposed donor CD4+ T cells date from about 2011-2018, before the COVID-19 pandemic. CD4+ T cells were isolated from the cells after 10 days of culture. The material sequenced was CD4+ T cells from PBMCs, cultured in vitro. The origin of the receptors is a human donor in good health.

This chain uses TRBV28 with TRBJ2-1; TRBD1 agrees at 7 bases. The CDR3 has 14 amino acids. V trimming: 4 bases; J trimming: 8 bases; junction bases outside the gene matches: 8. Germline CDR1 is MDHEN and CDR2 is SYDVKM. CDR3 bases: TGTGCCAGCAGTTCCCTCACAGGGGCATATGAGCAGTTCTTC. Translating gives CASSSLTGAYEQFF.

This clone was counted between two and nine times. V is TRBV19 and J is TRBJ2-7, with D hard to call. CDR3 size: 15 residues. Germline-derived CDR1 and CDR2 are LNHDA and SQIVND (reference sequence). Trimming pared 1 base from V and 0 bases from J, leaving 10 bases between. As DNA, the CDR3 is TGTGCCAGTAGTATAGGACAAACCCTCTCCTACGAGCAGTACTTC. This translates into CASSIGQTLSYEQYF.

The chain combines TRBV20-1 with TRBJ1-4; 8 bases align to TRBD1. V was pared by 3 bases and J by 8 bases, with 8 bases of the junction left unmatched. The CDR3 is made up of 14 amino acids. Germline CDR1 reads DFQATT; CDR2 reads SNEGSKA (reference sequence). CDR3 residues: CSASVPGGREKLFF. For the CDR3, the DNA is TGCAGTGCTAGTGTTCCAGGGGGCAGGGAAAAACTGTTTTTT.